The next 26 T cell receptor beta chains were all read from a single sample in a study of glioma-infiltrating T cells. TCR alpha and beta CDR3 regions were amplified from RNA using iRepertoire nested multiplex PCR. TCRdb re-analysed the multiplex PCR reads in MiXCR, keeping a single row per CDR3 protein. The sample carries over 100,000 distinct CDR3 sequences, about 25% recorded once. Material: glioma tissue, nonneoplastic brain tissue, or PBMCs (not recorded which). All receptors come from a human donor with low-grade glioma or glioblastoma, undergoing nonglioma brain surgery, or in good health (not recorded which).

This clonotype has at least ten counts. The rearrangement joins TRBV2 to TRBJ2-7; possible D gene TRBD1, 6 bases. The germline gives CDR1 SNHLY, CDR2 FYNNEI. CDR3 length: 13 amino acids. Trimming left V 10 bases short and J 3 bases short, with 16 bases between. DNA for the CDR3: TGTGCCATAAAAAGGGGACAAGGCTACGAGCAGTACTTC. This translates into CAIKRGQGYEQYF.

This clonotype was counted many times. The V call is TRBV30, the J call TRBJ2-3; 10 bases match TRBD2. This CDR3 is 15 amino acids long. V lost 1 base to trimming and J lost 6 bases; unmatched junction nucleotides: 7. Germline assignment: CDR1 GTSNPN and CDR2 SVGIG (reference sequence). The CDR3 coding sequence is TGTGCCTGGAGTGGACTAGCGGGTCGGAGGGATACGCAGTATTTT. Residues: CAWSGLAGRRDTQYF. Supplemented by reference TRBV30 and TRBJ2-3, the full variable domain reads SQTIHQWPATLVQPVGSPLSLECTVEGTSNPNLYWYRQAAGRGLQLLFYSVGIGQISSEVPQNLSASRPQDRQFILSSKKLLLSDSGFYLCAWSGLAGRRDTQYFGPGTRLTVL.

This clonotype has a count of ten or more. V is TRBV2 and J is TRBJ2-3; TRBD2 aligns across 9 bases. Looked up from germline, CDR1 is SNHLY and CDR2 is FYNNEI. This CDR3 comprises 19 residues. Germline trimming cut 10 bases from V and 2 bases from J; bases unmatched to any gene: 22. The CDR3 DNA reads as TGTGCCACCCAGCTCGTTGTAGCGGGAGAGGCAGCACACACAGATACGCAGTATTTT. It yields the protein CATQLVVAGEAAHTDTQYF.

This clonotype has at least ten counts. V gene TRBV20-1 combines with J gene TRBJ2-7; 7 bases are a match to TRBD2. This CDR3 contains 13 residues. V lost 6 bases, J lost 4 bases, and 9 bases stayed unmatched. CDR1 and CDR2 from the germline V gene are DFQATT and SNEGSKA (reference sequence). CDR3 nucleotides: TGCAGTGCCGCCCCTCCGGGGGGATACGAGCAGTACTTC. It specifies CSAAPPGGYEQYF.

Here the CDR3 DNA reads TGTGCCAGCAGCGGGGGGGGCGGGGGGGCCAAAAAGTTCTTC. It translates to CASSGGGGGAKKFF. This chain uses TRBV12-3 or TRBV12-4 with TRBJ2-1, with 9 bases aligning to TRBD2. The V gene end was trimmed by 6 bases and the J gene end by 14 bases; junction bases not matched to a gene: 14. This CDR3 region has 14 residues.

The gene calls are TRBV5-1 and TRBJ2-7; the D gene is possibly TRBD1 (6 bases). Trimming removed 4 bases from V and 5 bases from J, with 13 bases in between. Germline V CDR1 and CDR2: SGHRS, YFSETQ. This CDR3 region has 13 residues. CDR3: CASSPYRVHEQYF. Written as DNA, the CDR3 is TGCGCCAGCAGCCCCTACAGGGTCCACGAGCAGTACTTC.

Ten or more counts support this clonotype. DNA of the CDR3: TGCAGCGTCGAATACAGCGACGGCTACACCTTC. The encoded protein is CSVEYSDGYTF. The J gene is TRBJ1-2, the V gene TRBV29-1; D uncertain. In germline, CDR1 is SQVTM, CDR2 ANQGSEA. The CDR3 is 11 residues long. Trimming cost V 6 bases and J 8 bases, with 13 bases left between them.

At least ten counts were recorded for this clonotype. CDR3 in amino acids: CASSLWGTTYQETQYF. In DNA, the CDR3 is TGTGCCAGCAGCCTTTGGGGGACTACCTACCAAGAGACCCAGTACTTC. V gene TRBV6-2 or TRBV6-3 combines with J gene TRBJ2-5, with TRBD2 matching over 7 bases. V lost 6 bases, J lost 0 bases, and 10 bases stayed unmatched. The CDR3 totals 16 residues. The V gene's germline CDR1 is MNHEY and CDR2 SVGEGT.

This clonotype was seen more than once but under ten times. The CDR3 region has the DNA TGTGCCAGCAGCTTGTTTGCTAGCGGGAGTTCCTACGAGCAGTACTTC. This translates into CASSLFASGSSYEQYF. This rearrangement joins TRBV5-4 to TRBJ2-7; 10 nucleotides line up with TRBD2. V lost 1 base and J lost 1; bases outside the gene matches: 5. The length of the CDR3 is 16 residues. The germline V gene encodes CDR1 SGHNT and CDR2 YYREEE (reference sequence). Full variable domain (remainder filled in from reference TRBV5-4 and TRBJ2-7): ETGVTQSPTHLIKTRGQQVTLRCSSQSGHNTVSWYQQALGQGPQFIFQYYREEENGRGNFPPRFSGLQFPNYSSELNVNALELDDSALYLCASSLFASGSSYEQYFGPGTRLTVT.

This clonotype was found many times. The J gene is TRBJ2-7, the V gene TRBV6-2 or TRBV6-3; 8 bases match TRBD1. The CDR3 loop spans 15 amino acids. CDR1 and CDR2 (germline): MNHEY, SVGEGT. V was pared by 7 bases and J by 1 base, with 9 bases of the junction left unmatched. CDR3 in DNA: TGTGCCAGCACCTGGAGGACAGGGCTATCCTACGAGCAGTACTTC. It yields the protein CASTWRTGLSYEQYF.

This clonotype was counted many times. The chain has TRBV27 and TRBJ1-1; no firm D call. The CDR3 loop spans 12 amino acids. Germline values: CDR1 MNHEY, CDR2 SMNVEV (reference sequence). Trimming removed 6 bases at V and 3 bases at J, with 8 bases between. CDR3 amino acids: CASRATYTEAFF. As DNA, the CDR3 is TGTGCCAGCAGGGCTACATACACTGAAGCTTTCTTT.

This clonotype was recorded many times. This sequence joins TRBV5-4 and TRBJ1-1; possible D gene TRBD1, 5 bases. The CDR3 extends over 13 amino acids. V lost 0 bases to trimming and J lost 5 bases, with 8 bases between them. CDR1 is SGHNT and CDR2 is YYREEE in the germline V gene (reference sequence). CDR3 coding DNA: TGTGCCAGCAGCTTGGTTCCAGGGACTGAAGCTTTCTTT. This translates into CASSLVPGTEAFF.

This clonotype was detected once. One end of the junction does not line up with germline, which may come from a read error. The chain links TRBV5-1 to TRBJ1-3; D call uncertain. CDR3 length equals 14 residues. The V gene's germline CDR1 is SGHRS and CDR2 YFSETQ. In DNA form, the CDR3 reads TGCGCCAGCCGCTTGGAGCGGCTTGGAAACACCATATATTTT. Translating gives CASRLERLGNTIYF.

This clonotype was observed many times. The V gene is TRBV20-1, the J gene TRBJ2-1, with 13 bases fitting TRBD2. The germline V gene encodes CDR1 DFQATT and CDR2 SNEGSKA (reference sequence). The CDR3 covers 15 residues. The CDR3 loop reads CRTGLAGYPLGKQFF. The DNA for the CDR3 is TGCAGAACGGGACTAGCGGGGTACCCACTAGGAAAGCAGTTCTTC.

This clonotype was detected many times. This chain uses TRBV28 with TRBJ2-3; D gene ambiguous. This CDR3 has 16 amino acids. Trimming stripped 3 bases from V and 0 bases from J, with 13 bases between. CDR1 is MDHEN and CDR2 is SYDVKM in the germline V gene. CDR3 in DNA: TGTGCCAGCAGTTTTGTAGGACGATTAAGCACAGATACGCAGTATTTT. Its protein is CASSFVGRLSTDTQYF.

This clonotype was counted many times. CDR3 DNA: TGCGCCAGCAGATACGCCGGACAGGGCTCCTACGAGCAGTACTTC. Translating gives CASRYAGQGSYEQYF. The chain combines TRBV5-1 with TRBJ2-7; TRBD1 aligns across 8 bases. The CDR3 has 15 residues. CDR1 is SGHRS, CDR2 YFSETQ, per germline. Unmatched junction bases numbered 7, after V lost 5 bases and J lost 0 bases.

Regarding this clonotype: The junction differs from germline at one of its ends, possibly a read error. V is TRBV6-2 or TRBV6-3 and J is TRBJ1-1; TRBD1 might be the D (5 bases). CDR3 length: 13 residues. The germline V gene has CDR1 MNHEY and CDR2 SVGEGT. The CDR3 loop reads CARSERGAAEALF. CDR3 nucleotides: TGTGCCAGAAGTGAAAGGGGTGCCGCTGAAGCTCTCTTT.

This clonotype was recorded many times. The V gene is TRBV5-8, the J gene TRBJ2-7; 12 nucleotides agree with TRBD2. Germline-derived CDR1 and CDR2 are SGHTS and YDEGEE. The ends lost 0 bases at V and 3 bases at J; junction bases unmatched: 1. This CDR3 is 15 amino acids long. The CDR3 reads CASSLVTSGSYEQYF. CDR3 in DNA: TGTGCCAGCAGCTTGGTGACTAGCGGGAGCTACGAGCAGTACTTC.

This clonotype was detected many times. This chain connects TRBV20-1 to TRBJ1-1, with D perhaps matching TRBD1 (6 bases). CDR1 and CDR2 from the germline V gene are DFQATT and SNEGSKA (reference sequence). The CDR3 is made up of 15 amino acids. Between the trimmed V and J ends, which lost 1 base and 0 bases, there was a span of 12 bases. CDR3 bases: TGCAGTGCTAGAGTTGGTACAGGGATGAACACTGAAGCTTTCTTT. This codes for CSARVGTGMNTEAFF.

This rearrangement joins TRBV29-1 to TRBJ2-3, with 10 bases fitting TRBD2. This CDR3 has 11 amino acids. CDR1 and CDR2 from the germline V gene are SQVTM and ANQGSEA. V was pared by 5 bases and J by 13 bases, with 6 bases of the junction left unmatched. The CDR3 DNA is TGCAGCGTTTCAACTAGCGGGACGGAGTATTTT. It specifies CSVSTSGTEYF.

This clonotype was detected ten times or more. The genes are TRBV10-2 and TRBJ1-1; D ambiguous. Deletions cut 6 bases from V and 5 bases from J, with 7 bases between. Germline CDR1 reads WSHSY; CDR2 reads SAAADI. The CDR3 is 11 residues long. CDR3 DNA: TGCGCCAGCAGCGGACCAACTGAAGCTTTCTTT. Residues: CASSGPTEAFF.

This clonotype was found many times. The gene calls are TRBV28 and TRBJ1-5; 12 nucleotides line up with TRBD1. The CDR3 extends over 15 amino acids. Germline V CDR1 and CDR2: MDHEN, SYDVKM. The V gene end was trimmed by 6 bases and the J gene end by 7 bases; junction bases not matched to a gene: 7. CDR3 nucleotides: TGTGCCAGCAGCCGGGACAGGGGGCGGCGGCAGCCCCAGCATTTT. Protein product: CASSRDRGRRQPQHF.

The V gene is TRBV5-4, the J gene TRBJ2-7; 9 bases line up with TRBD1. Per the germline V gene, CDR1 is SGHNT and CDR2 is YYREEE (reference sequence). The J segment lost 3 bases and the V segment lost 1 base, leaving 11 bases of the junction unmatched. The CDR3 sequence is 17 residues long. CDR3 amino acids: CASSLLLTGGLYYEQYF. CDR3 DNA sequence: TGTGCCAGCAGCTTGCTGCTGACAGGGGGACTCTACTACGAGCAGTACTTC.

This clonotype appeared many times. The gene calls are TRBV10-2 and TRBJ1-1; 7 nucleotides line up with TRBD1. This CDR3 spans 14 amino acids. J was trimmed by 4 bases and V by 4 bases; bases with no gene match: 6. Germline lookup yields CDR1 WSHSY and CDR2 SAAADI. The DNA of the CDR3 is TGCGCCAGCAGTGTAGAGGGGGCTCGCACTGAAGCTTTCTTT. Translated, it gives CASSVEGARTEAFF.

The chain carries TRBV6-1 and TRBJ2-5; D uncertain. V lost 5 bases to trimming and J lost 7 bases, with 11 bases between them. Germline V gene lookup returns CDR1 MNHNS and CDR2 SASEGT. This CDR3 comprises 12 residues. CDR3 DNA sequence: TGTGCCAGCAGTCTAGTTGTAGGGACCCAGTACTTC. It yields the protein CASSLVVGTQYF.

The V gene is TRBV4-1, the J gene TRBJ1-5; D unclear. Between the trimmed V and J ends, which lost 1 base and 0 bases, there was a span of 10 bases. Per the germline V gene, CDR1 is MGHRA and CDR2 is YSYEKL. This CDR3 region has 16 residues. The CDR3, as DNA: TGCGCCAGCAGCCAAGCCAGTCTATATAGCAATCAGCCCCAGCATTTT. This encodes CASSQASLYSNQPQHF.